This T cell receptor (beta chain) originates from a study of cytomegalovirus exposure and HLA in healthy donors. Study background: The same platform was used for the 100 to 150 validation repertoires and the approximately 670 first-cohort repertoires, a later analysis reported.

Libraries were prepared by immunoSEQ multiplex PCR; TCRdb keeps only in-frame clonotypes and omits some of them. The data show roughly 270,000 clones, roughly 90% seen once. This CDR3 comprises 14 residues. V was cut by 8 bases and J by 1 base, with 12 bases left in between. The germline V gene has CDR1 MNHEY and CDR2 SMNVEV (reference sequence). Sequencing was performed on PBMCs. The receptor was derived from a woman between 18 and 29 years old in good health and CMV-seronegative. The chain carries TRBV27 and TRBJ1-5; D unresolved. The DNA of the CDR3 is TGTGCCAGCGGGAGGGCAGGAAGCAATCAGCCCCAGCATTTT. This translates into CASGRAGSNQPQHF.